This TCR beta chain was profiled in a study of cytomegalovirus exposure and HLA in healthy donors. Study results and limitations: Investigators reported 164 TCR beta chains as tied to cytomegalovirus. In vitro assays verified that three CMV-associated chains recognized CMV antigens specifically. Many donors carried some public TCRs, although rarity characterized most TCR sequences.

The approximately 120-subject validation cohort, separate from the approximately 670-subject first cohort, included the donors. As concerns this clone: Its matching antigen is unknown.

TCRdb's copy holds only in-frame clones and misses some; the assay was immunoSEQ multiplex PCR. The repertoire holds 150,000 to 200,000 clones, with about 96% as singletons. Trimming pared 2 bases from V and 2 bases from J, leaving 10 bases between. The CDR3 runs 15 residues. Germline V lookup: CDR1 MNHEY, CDR2 SMNVEV (reference sequence). Sample: PBMCs. The genes are TRBV27 and TRBJ2-1; possible D gene TRBD1, 6 bases. The TCR comes from a woman in her late teens or twenties in good health and CMV-seronegative. CDR3 sequence reads: CASSLGGGPYNEQFF. The CDR3 region has the DNA TGTGCCAGCAGTTTAGGTGGGGGCCCCTACAATGAGCAGTTCTTC.